These 25 T cell receptor beta chains were sequenced from one sample in a study of siplizumab effects on memory and regulatory T cells. Only in-frame clones appear in the TCRdb table, and some are missing; sequencing was by immunoSEQ multiplex PCR. The data hold some 99,000 clones, with roughly 94% observed a single time. The source material was Tregs sorted from blood. The receptors were gathered from a human donor in good health.

The chain joins TRBV5-1 to TRBJ2-7; no clear D gene. This CDR3 is 12 amino acids long. Germline CDR1 is SGHRS and CDR2 is YFSETQ. V was pared by 5 bases and J by 5 bases, with 11 bases between. This CDR3 is CASRDVGDEQYF. CDR3 in DNA: TGCGCCAGCAGGGATGTGGGTGACGAGCAGTACTTC.

This clone was detected a few times. The chain recombines TRBV11-2 with TRBJ2-1, with 7 bases that match TRBD2. V lost 2 bases, J lost 2 bases, and 9 bases stayed unmatched. The germline CDR1 and CDR2 sequences are SGHAT and FQNNGV. CDR3 length: 17 residues. The chain's CDR3 is CASSLTSGKWAYNEQFF. The CDR3 DNA sequence: TGTGCCAGCAGCTTAACAAGCGGGAAGTGGGCCTACAATGAGCAGTTCTTC.

The rearrangement joins TRBV19 to TRBJ2-7; D may be TRBD1 (6 bases). CDR3 size: 15 residues. Germline CDR1 reads LNHDA; CDR2 reads SQIVND (reference sequence). V was cut by 8 bases and J by 0 bases, with 17 bases left in between. The CDR3 sequence is CASGVTGSYSYEQYF. The CDR3 DNA follows: TGTGCCAGTGGGGTAACAGGGTCATACTCCTACGAGCAGTACTTC.

CDR3 nucleotide sequence: TGCGCCAGCAGCTTCGGACAGGGGCTAATTTTTGATACGCAGTATTTT. Protein sequence: CASSFGQGLIFDTQYF. V is TRBV5-1 and J is TRBJ2-3; 9 bases are shared with TRBD1. This CDR3 comprises 16 residues. Looked up from germline, CDR1 is SGHRS and CDR2 is YFSETQ. J lost 6 bases, V lost 2 bases, and 10 bases had no gene match.

The chain employs TRBV7-8 and TRBJ2-7; 7 bases fit TRBD1. CDR3 size: 16 residues. Germline V gene data show CDR1 as SGHVS and CDR2 as FQNEAQ. J lost 5 bases, V lost 4 bases, and 14 bases had no gene match. Written as DNA, the CDR3 is TGTGCCAGCAGCTCCACCGCAGGGGGAATTTGGCACGAGCAGTACTTC. It encodes CASSSTAGGIWHEQYF.

The V and J genes are TRBV12-5 and TRBJ2-1; D might be TRBD2 (6 bases). CDR1 is LGHNT, CDR2 FRNRAP, per germline. Trimming left V 6 bases short and J 3 bases short, with 21 bases between. The CDR3 extends over 17 amino acids. This CDR3 reads CASGPPGSGSGYNEQFF. CDR3 bases: TGTGCTAGTGGCCCTCCCGGGAGCGGGTCCGGCTACAATGAGCAGTTCTTC.

This chain uses TRBV27 with TRBJ2-7; TRBD1 matches at 10 bases. This CDR3 region has 13 residues. Germline CDR1 and CDR2: MNHEY and SMNVEV (reference sequence). J lost 5 bases, V lost 6 bases, and 4 bases had no gene match. The CDR3 DNA reads as TGTGCCAGCAGGATGACAGGGGGCAACGAGCAGTACTTC. Protein: CASRMTGGNEQYF.

V gene TRBV6-5 combines with J gene TRBJ1-5; D call uncertain. Between the trimmed V and J ends, which lost 2 bases and 2 bases, there was a span of 13 bases. This CDR3 contains 16 residues. Per the germline V gene, CDR1 is MNHEY and CDR2 is SVGAGI. The chain's CDR3 is CASSYTDFRRNQPQHF. The DNA for the CDR3 is TGTGCCAGCAGTTACACGGACTTTCGGCGCAATCAGCCCCAGCATTTT.

The chain recombines TRBV10-3 with TRBJ2-1; weak D call: TRBD2 (7 bases). CDR3 size: 16 residues. Germline V gene lookup returns CDR1 ENHRY and CDR2 SYGVKD. The V gene lost 3 bases and the J gene lost 2 bases, with 14 bases spanning the gap. CDR3 DNA sequence: TGTGCCATCAGTGATCCCTTAGGGGGGGCCTACAATGAGCAGTTCTTC. It yields the protein CAISDPLGGAYNEQFF.

This rearrangement joins TRBV25-1 to TRBJ1-2, with TRBD1 matching 10 bases. Trimming cost V 3 bases and J 6 bases; bases outside gene matches: 7. The CDR3 extends over 15 amino acids. Per germline, CDR1 MGHDK and CDR2 SYGVNS. CDR3 sequence: CASSDRQGQGHGYTF. CDR3 DNA sequence: TGTGCCAGCAGTGACCGCCAGGGACAGGGGCATGGCTACACCTTC.

This rearrangement joins TRBV7-9 to TRBJ2-2, with D perhaps matching TRBD2 (6 bases). The V gene's germline CDR1 is SEHNR and CDR2 FQNEAQ (reference sequence). Trimming removed 6 bases from V and 7 bases from J, with 18 bases in between. This CDR3 has 15 amino acids. In DNA, the CDR3 is TGTGCCAGCAGACTAGCCAGCGGGTTGGTCGGGGAGCTGTTTTTT. It codes for CASRLASGLVGELFF.

This chain links TRBV30 with TRBJ2-1, with D perhaps TRBD2 (5 bases). Trimming shortened V by 0 bases and J by 10 bases, and 13 bases separated the two germline ends. Germline CDR1 GTSNPN, CDR2 SVGIG (reference sequence). The CDR3 loop spans 13 amino acids. CDR3 in amino acids: CAWSVSGRTEQFF. The CDR3 region has the DNA TGTGCCTGGAGTGTAAGCGGCAGGACCGAGCAGTTCTTC.

The chain combines TRBV18 with TRBJ2-3; D remains ambiguous. The V and J ends lost 0 bases and 5 bases respectively, with 9 bases between them. This CDR3 comprises 14 residues. CDR1 and CDR2 (germline): KGHSH, LQKENI. The CDR3 spells CASSPPRLEDTQYF. DNA of the CDR3: TGTGCCAGCTCACCACCCAGGCTAGAAGATACGCAGTATTTT.

V and J are TRBV5-1 and TRBJ1-1; perhaps TRBD1 as D (6 bases). Trimming removed 3 bases at V and 2 bases at J, with 17 bases between. CDR3 length: 16 residues. Germline V gives CDR1 SGHRS, CDR2 YFSETQ. DNA for the CDR3: TGCGCCAGCAGCTACTTAACAGGGACTTTTAACACTGAAGCTTTCTTT. Its protein is CASSYLTGTFNTEAFF. The variable domain in full, with the rest retrieved from reference TRBV5-1 and TRBJ1-1, is KAGVTQTPRYLIKTRGQQVTLSCSPISGHRSVSWYQQTPGQGLQFLFEYFSETQRNKGNFPGRFSGRQFSNSRSEMNVSTLELGDSALYLCASSYLTGTFNTEAFFGQGTRLTVV.

This chain connects TRBV7-8 to TRBJ1-1, with D unresolved. Germline-derived CDR1 and CDR2 are SGHVS and FQNEAQ. CDR3 length: 15 amino acids. Trimming removed 1 base at V and 1 base at J, with 10 bases between. CDR3 in amino acids: CASSLGLTGNTEAFF. CDR3 DNA sequence: TGTGCCAGCAGCTTAGGCTTGACTGGGAACACTGAAGCTTTCTTT.

The gene calls are TRBV27 and TRBJ2-7, with 11 bases lining up with TRBD2. The CDR3 has 15 amino acids. With 6 bases clipped from V and 6 bases from J, the junction kept 10 bases outside the gene matches. Germline V lookup: CDR1 MNHEY, CDR2 SMNVEV (reference sequence). Here the CDR3 DNA reads TGTGCCAGCAGAGGGTTAAGTAGCGGGAGGGGCGAGCAGTACTTC. Protein sequence: CASRGLSSGRGEQYF.

The V gene is TRBV5-1, the J gene TRBJ2-2, with D unclear. Germline CDR1 and CDR2: SGHRS and YFSETQ. CDR3 size: 13 residues. V dropped 6 bases and J dropped 0 bases, with 6 bases sitting between them. The CDR3 DNA is TGCGCCAGCATGGAAACGAACACCGGGGAGCTGTTTTTT. This translates into CASMETNTGELFF.

The genes are TRBV5-1 and TRBJ2-2, with TRBD2 as a possible D gene (5 bases). The V end was cut by 1 base, the J end by 5 bases, with 6 bases between. The CDR3 covers 13 residues. Looked up from germline, CDR1 is SGHRS and CDR2 is YFSETQ. For the CDR3, the DNA is TGCGCCAGCAGCTTGTGGGAGACCGGGGAGCTGTTTTTT. Translating it yields CASSLWETGELFF.

The rearrangement joins TRBV5-1 to TRBJ2-6; 12 nucleotides match TRBD1. CDR1 is SGHRS, CDR2 YFSETQ, per germline. CDR3 size: 18 residues. The J segment lost 3 bases and the V segment lost 2 bases, leaving 6 bases of the junction unmatched. CDR3 loop: CASSFPGQGAGGANVLTF. CDR3 nucleotide sequence: TGCGCCAGCAGCTTCCCGGGACAGGGGGCTGGTGGGGCCAACGTCCTGACTTTC. The entire variable domain, with the rest obtained from reference TRBV5-1 and TRBJ2-6, is as follows: KAGVTQTPRYLIKTRGQQVTLSCSPISGHRSVSWYQQTPGQGLQFLFEYFSETQRNKGNFPGRFSGRQFSNSRSEMNVSTLELGDSALYLCASSFPGQGAGGANVLTFGAGSRLTVL.

CDR3 region: CASSFGLAAYEQYF. Here the CDR3 DNA reads TGTGCCAGCAGCTTTGGGCTAGCGGCCTACGAGCAGTACTTC. V and J are TRBV7-9 and TRBJ2-7, with 7 bases lining up with TRBD2. The junction had 4 bases not matched to a gene; V was cut back by 3 bases and J by 2 bases. CDR3 length: 14 amino acids. CDR1 is SEHNR and CDR2 is FQNEAQ in the germline V gene (reference sequence).

The rearrangement uses TRBV7-6 and TRBJ2-1, with D possibly TRBD2 on 5 matching bases. Trimming took 0 bases from V and 2 from J, leaving 17 bases between them. This CDR3 has 18 residues. Per germline, CDR1 SGHVS and CDR2 FNYEAQ. The CDR3 here is CASSLARGGRIPYNEQFF. The CDR3 DNA reads as TGTGCCAGCAGCTTAGCCCGGGGTGGGCGGATTCCCTACAATGAGCAGTTCTTC.

V and J are TRBV2 and TRBJ1-5; D gene ambiguous. Per the germline V gene, CDR1 is SNHLY and CDR2 is FYNNEI. The CDR3 length is 13 residues. V gave up 2 bases and J gave up 4 bases, with 6 bases separating them. The CDR3 loop is CASSEQFNQPQHF. The CDR3 DNA sequence: TGTGCCAGCAGTGAACAGTTTAATCAGCCCCAGCATTTT.

The rearrangement joins TRBV5-4 to TRBJ2-3; 10 positions agree with TRBD1. J gave up 2 bases and V 4 bases, and 4 bases lay outside the gene matches. There are 15 residues in the CDR3. The V gene's germline CDR1 is SGHNT and CDR2 YYREEE (reference sequence). Here the CDR3 reads CASSRDRGPTDTQYF. The CDR3 bases are TGTGCCAGCAGCCGCGACAGGGGGCCCACAGATACGCAGTATTTT.

The chain recombines TRBV29-1 with TRBJ2-7; D might be TRBD1 (6 bases). The V end was cut by 6 bases, the J end by 4 bases, with 10 bases between. Germline loops: CDR1 SQVTM, CDR2 ANQGSEA. The CDR3 has 11 residues. The CDR3 region is CSVQGSYEQYF. In DNA, the CDR3 is TGCAGCGTCCAGGGGAGTTACGAGCAGTACTTC.

This chain links TRBV5-1 with TRBJ2-2, with TRBD2 matching over 7 bases. The CDR3 length is 16 residues. With V trimmed by 2 bases and J by 6 bases, 10 bases remained unmatched. CDR1 is SGHRS, CDR2 YFSETQ, per germline. CDR3 protein: CASSLNVRAGSGELFF. As DNA, the CDR3 is TGCGCCAGCAGCTTAAATGTGCGAGCGGGGTCCGGGGAGCTGTTTTTT.